This T cell receptor beta chain is drawn from a study of cytomegalovirus exposure and HLA in healthy donors. This CDR3 contains 13 residues. Germline loops: CDR1 SGHRS, CDR2 YFSETQ. PCR was performed using 60 Vbeta and 13 Jbeta primers. Repertoires were generated with immunoSEQ multiplex PCR, while TCRdb's copy carries only in-frame clones and drops some. Of just under 95,000 clones detected, 60% to 80% appear once; the ten largest clones hold roughly 6.6%. Comment on this clone: Germline and junction disagree at one end, which may indicate a read error.

The rearrangement uses TRBV5-1 and TRBJ2-5; maybe TRBD2 (6 bases). The TCR comes from a man between 50 and 59 years old in good health and CMV-seropositive. Sequencing was performed on PBMCs. The CDR3 reads CASSVGTPAGLDF. The DNA of the CDR3 is TGCGCCAGCAGCGTCGGGACTCCTGCAGGTTTGGACTTC.